Shown below are 29 T cell receptor beta chains from a single sample sequenced in a study of memory CD4+ T cells and cytomegalovirus serostatus. TCRdb's copy holds only in-frame clones and misses some; the assay was immunoSEQ multiplex PCR. The sample lists about 58,000 clones, approximately 77% seen once, with roughly 0.5% in the top ten. Single viable CD3+CD4+CD8-CD45RO+ cells were sorted as the memory CD4+ T cells. Sequences were obtained from memory CD4+ T cells from blood. These receptors were obtained from an adult in good health and CMV-seronegative. Some clones in this sample may be carry-over from other donors' samples.

V is TRBV11-1 and J is TRBJ1-2, with 9 bases aligning to TRBD1. CDR1 is SGHAT, CDR2 FQDESV, per germline (reference sequence). The length of the CDR3 is 13 residues. V gave up 5 bases and J gave up 8 bases; unmatched junction bases: 6. CDR3 region: CASSPGQGLGYTF. For the CDR3, the DNA is TGTGCCAGCAGCCCGGGACAGGGATTGGGCTACACCTTC.

The CDR3 protein is CASSPEGGSPLHF. The CDR3 nucleotides read TGTGCCAGCAGCCCCGAGGGGGGTTCACCCCTCCACTTT. The V and J genes are TRBV5-4 and TRBJ1-6; D may be TRBD1 (6 bases). Trimming pared 4 bases from V and 9 bases from J, leaving 11 bases between. Germline V lookup: CDR1 SGHNT, CDR2 YYREEE (reference sequence). The CDR3 covers 13 residues.

The chain uses TRBV7-9 and TRBJ2-4; TRBD1 is a possible D gene (5 bases). CDR3 length: 12 amino acids. V gave up 8 bases and J gave up 5 bases, with 10 bases separating them. The V gene's germline CDR1 is SEHNR and CDR2 FQNEAQ (reference sequence). The CDR3 nucleotides are TGTGCCAGCGAAGGGGCACAAAACATTCAGTACTTC. This translates into CASEGAQNIQYF.

The chain joins TRBV9 to TRBJ2-5; D could derive from TRBD1 or TRBD2 (5 bases each). This CDR3 is built from 16 residues. Germline CDR1 is SGDLS and CDR2 is YYNGEE. Trimming took 1 base from V and 4 from J, leaving 17 bases between them. The CDR3 region has the DNA TGTGCCAGCAGCGTATCCGGGACCCAAAACGCAGAGACCCAGTACTTC. Its protein product is CASSVSGTQNAETQYF. The complete variable domain, with remaining parts taken from reference TRBV9 and TRBJ2-5, reads DSGVTQTPKHLITATGQRVTLRCSPRSGDLSVYWYQQSLDQGLQFLIQYYNGEERAKGNILERFSAQQFPDLHSELNLSSLELGDSALYFCASSVSGTQNAETQYFGPGTRLLVL.

This clone was picked up one time. The V call is TRBV6-5, the J call TRBJ2-7; D unclear. The CDR3 contains 12 residues. The germline V gene encodes CDR1 MNHEY and CDR2 SVGAGI. V was cut by 4 bases and J by 2 bases, with 6 bases left in between. CDR3 residues: CASSSGPYEQYF. The CDR3 nucleotides read TGTGCCAGCAGTTCCGGCCCCTACGAGCAGTACTTC.

The V call is TRBV14, the J call TRBJ2-7, with D possibly TRBD2 on 7 matching bases. Germline V lookup: CDR1 SGHDN, CDR2 FVKESK. CDR3 size: 15 residues. V was trimmed by 4 bases and J by 1 base, leaving 14 bases between them. CDR3 DNA sequence: TGTGCCAGCAGCCTGGGGGCTAGCGGTTCCTACGAGCAGTACTTC. It yields the protein CASSLGASGSYEQYF.

V gene TRBV29-1 combines with J gene TRBJ2-1; D remains ambiguous. CDR1 and CDR2 (germline): SQVTM, ANQGSEA. The ends were cut back, 6 bases at V and 4 bases at J, with 16 bases in the middle. The CDR3 is 14 residues long. The CDR3 loop reads CSVRSQLSYNEQFF. The CDR3 DNA sequence: TGCAGCGTGAGGTCCCAGCTGTCTTACAATGAGCAGTTCTTC.

The chain is built from TRBV7-2 and TRBJ2-3; D not certain. This CDR3 has 12 amino acids. The germline gives CDR1 SGHTA, CDR2 FQGNSA. The germline V and J ends were trimmed by 2 bases and 2 bases, with 2 bases remaining between them. CDR3 in amino acids: CASSLFTDTQYF. The DNA of the CDR3 is TGTGCCAGCAGCTTATTCACAGATACGCAGTATTTT. Full variable domain (remainder filled in from reference TRBV7-2 and TRBJ2-3): GAGVSQSPSNKVTEKGKDVELRCDPISGHTALYWYRQSLGQGLEFLIYFQGNSAPDKSGLPSDRFSAERTGGSVSTLTIQRTQQEDSAVYLCASSLFTDTQYFGPGTRLTVL.

V usage is TRBV27 and J usage is TRBJ2-1, with 11 bases matching TRBD2. Germline CDR1 reads MNHEY; CDR2 reads SMNVEV (reference sequence). CDR3 length equals 18 residues. With 6 bases clipped from V and 4 bases from J, the junction kept 14 bases outside the gene matches. CDR3 amino acids: CASSSVKLAGARYNEQFF. CDR3 bases: TGTGCCAGCAGCTCCGTGAAACTAGCGGGAGCTAGGTACAATGAGCAGTTCTTC.

The chain recombines TRBV6-5 with TRBJ1-3; the D is unclear. V lost 5 bases to trimming and J lost 0 bases, with 8 bases between them. Germline-derived CDR1 and CDR2 are MNHEY and SVGAGI. The CDR3 covers 14 residues. Written as DNA, the CDR3 is TGTGCCAGCAGTCCTTTCTTCTCTGGAAACACCATATATTTT. Protein sequence: CASSPFFSGNTIYF.

The rearrangement links TRBV7-2 to TRBJ2-7, with D possibly TRBD2 on 5 matching bases. The ends were cut back, 1 base at V and 1 base at J, with 8 bases in the middle. Germline assignment: CDR1 SGHTA and CDR2 FQGNSA. This CDR3 has 14 amino acids. CDR3 amino acids: CASSLESGSYEQYF. The CDR3 DNA sequence: TGTGCCAGCAGCTTAGAGAGCGGATCCTACGAGCAGTACTTC.

V usage is TRBV19 and J usage is TRBJ1-5, with D maybe TRBD1 (6 bases). The germline V gene encodes CDR1 LNHDA and CDR2 SQIVND (reference sequence). Trimming took off 7 bases at V and 0 bases at J, with 16 bases between the two ends. The CDR3 length is 16 residues. CDR3 in amino acids: CASTETARGSNQPQHF. CDR3 in DNA: TGTGCCAGTACCGAGACCGCCAGGGGTAGCAATCAGCCCCAGCATTTT.

The chain is built from TRBV5-6 and TRBJ2-2; TRBD2 aligns across 10 bases. This CDR3 comprises 16 residues. CDR1 SGHDT and CDR2 YYEEEE come from the germline V gene. Trimming removed 4 bases from V and 1 base from J; junction bases left unmatched: 4. The CDR3 region has the DNA TGTGCCAGCAGCCCCCGGACTAGCGGGAACACCGGGGAGCTGTTTTTT. Residues: CASSPRTSGNTGELFF. The entire variable domain, with the rest obtained from reference TRBV5-6 and TRBJ2-2, is as follows: DAGVTQSPTHLIKTRGQQVTLRCSPKSGHDTVSWYQQALGQGPQFIFQYYEEEERQRGNFPDRFSGHQFPNYSSELNVNALLLGDSALYLCASSPRTSGNTGELFFGEGSRLTVL.

The chain couples TRBV20-1 to TRBJ2-5, with TRBD2 as a possible D gene (6 bases). Germline CDR1 DFQATT, CDR2 SNEGSKA (reference sequence). This CDR3 spans 11 amino acids. CDR3 DNA sequence: TGCAGCCTGGCGGGGCAAGAGACCCAGTACTTC. Its protein product is CSLAGQETQYF.

This sequence joins TRBV5-1 and TRBJ2-1; 10 positions match TRBD2. The germline V gene has CDR1 SGHRS and CDR2 YFSETQ. The CDR3 sequence is 15 residues long. V dropped 1 base and J dropped 9; count of bases not matched to a gene: 7. The CDR3 DNA sequence: TGCGCCAGCAGCTTGCTTCTAGCGGGAGCGGGTGAGCAGTTCTTC. Its protein product is CASSLLLAGAGEQFF.

CDR3 DNA sequence: TGTGCCAGCAGTTTCGGCGGATCATTCAATCAGCCCCAGCATTTT. This sequence encodes CASSFGGSFNQPQHF. The chain combines TRBV28 with TRBJ1-5, with D unresolved. The CDR3 loop spans 15 amino acids. V dropped 3 bases and J dropped 3 bases, with 12 bases sitting between them. Per germline, CDR1 MDHEN and CDR2 SYDVKM.

The table lists this clone with a few counts. The V and J genes are TRBV9 and TRBJ2-2; no definite D call. Germline lookup yields CDR1 SGDLS and CDR2 YYNGEE. The CDR3 is made up of 14 amino acids. The V end was cut by 2 bases, the J end by 2 bases, with 7 bases between. The CDR3, as DNA: TGTGCCAGCAGCGTTTCCAGCAACACCGGGGAGCTGTTTTTT. Translation: CASSVSSNTGELFF.

The chain carries TRBV6-5 and TRBJ2-7; 8 bases map to TRBD1. CDR3 length: 15 residues. In germline, CDR1 is MNHEY, CDR2 SVGAGI. V lost 7 bases, J lost 6 bases, and 14 bases stayed unmatched. The CDR3 DNA reads as TGTGCCAGCACCGCCACCCCGGGACAGGTCTCCGAGCAGTACTTC. Amino acids: CASTATPGQVSEQYF.

The chain uses TRBV4-1 and TRBJ1-5, with 10 nucleotides matching TRBD1. The germline V gene has CDR1 MGHRA and CDR2 YSYEKL. The CDR3 length is 16 residues. V gave up 2 bases and J gave up 7 bases; unmatched junction bases: 8. CDR3 bases: TGCGCCAGCAGCCAATCCGGACAGGGGGACGGCCAGCCCCAGCATTTT. Its translation is CASSQSGQGDGQPQHF.

This clone is a singleton in its sample. The chain couples TRBV9 to TRBJ2-1, with D perhaps matching TRBD1 or TRBD2 (6 bases each). The CDR3 sequence is 15 residues long. Between the trimmed V and J ends, which lost 4 bases and 12 bases, there was a span of 23 bases. Germline CDR1 is SGDLS and CDR2 is YYNGEE. DNA for the CDR3: TGTGCCAGCAGCAAGGGGTCGGGGGCAGGGCGGACGCAGTTCTTC. Translated, it gives CASSKGSGAGRTQFF.

The V gene is TRBV18, the J gene TRBJ1-1, with no clear D. The CDR3 totals 13 residues. The V end lost 6 bases, the J end lost 3 bases, and 11 bases lay between the germline ends. Per germline, CDR1 KGHSH and CDR2 LQKENI. The CDR3 loop is CASSPTQDTEAFF. The CDR3 DNA sequence: TGTGCCAGCTCGCCAACCCAGGACACTGAAGCTTTCTTT.

The chain carries TRBV6-6 and TRBJ2-7; unclear D gene. CDR3 length equals 13 residues. Per the germline V gene, CDR1 is MNHNY and CDR2 is SVGAGI (reference sequence). Deletions cut 7 bases from V and 2 bases from J, with 12 bases between. CDR3 nucleotides: TGTGCCAGCACCCCTACTCTGGCCTACGAGCAGTACTTC. It translates to CASTPTLAYEQYF.

This clone was picked up one time. This chain links TRBV20-1 with TRBJ2-5; 7 nucleotides align to TRBD1. The CDR3 is made up of 11 amino acids. Germline V gene sequence: CDR1 DFQATT, CDR2 SNEGSKA (reference sequence). J gave up 14 bases and V 5 bases, and 11 bases lay outside the gene matches. Here the CDR3 DNA reads TGCAGTGCTGGCCCAATGGACAGGTTATACTTC. Translation: CSAGPMDRLYF.

This chain links TRBV6-5 with TRBJ1-6; no definite D call. The CDR3 covers 14 residues. Germline-derived CDR1 and CDR2 are MNHEY and SVGAGI. The ends were cut back, 6 bases at V and 8 bases at J, with 14 bases in the middle. The CDR3 here is CASRKEFRDSPLHF. In DNA form, the CDR3 reads TGTGCCAGCAGGAAGGAGTTTAGGGATTCACCCCTCCACTTT.

The chain has TRBV15 and TRBJ1-2; D remains ambiguous. Trimming cost V 4 bases and J 2 bases, with 8 bases left between them. The germline V gene has CDR1 LNHNV and CDR2 YYDKDF (reference sequence). The CDR3 has 13 residues. CDR3 amino acids: CATSTSENYGYTF. The CDR3 region has the DNA TGTGCCACCAGCACGTCAGAAAACTATGGCTACACCTTC.

This chain connects TRBV28 to TRBJ2-3, with TRBD2 matching over 9 bases. Germline V lookup: CDR1 MDHEN, CDR2 SYDVKM. V lost 6 bases and J lost 6; bases outside the gene matches: 7. This CDR3 has 14 amino acids. The CDR3 DNA reads TGTGCCAGCAGAAGTAGCGGGAGCCGGGATACGCAGTATTTT. Translating gives CASRSSGSRDTQYF. Complete variable domain (other parts from reference TRBV28 and TRBJ2-3): DVKVTQSSRYLVKRTGEKVFLECVQDMDHENMFWYRQDPGLGLRLIYFSYDVKMKEKGDIPEGYSVSREKKERFSLILESASTNQTSMYLCASRSSGSRDTQYFGPGTRLTVL.

A few counts support this clone. This chain connects TRBV28 to TRBJ2-3, with TRBD2 matching 10 bases. Germline trimming cut 10 bases from V and 6 bases from J; bases unmatched to any gene: 13. The CDR3 is made up of 15 amino acids. CDR1 is MDHEN, CDR2 SYDVKM, per germline. The CDR3 spells CATFLAGDYGDTQYF. CDR3 nucleotides: TGTGCCACCTTCCTAGCGGGAGACTATGGGGATACGCAGTATTTT.

This chain links TRBV4-1 with TRBJ2-5; D might be TRBD1 or TRBD2, each matching 5 bases. V lost 5 bases and J 10 bases, leaving 20 bases between the germline ends. The length of the CDR3 is 14 residues. Per the germline V gene, CDR1 is MGHRA and CDR2 is YSYEKL. This chain's CDR3 is CASSAAGTARDQYF. CDR3 sequence (DNA): TGCGCCAGCAGCGCCGCCGGGACGGCGAGAGACCAGTACTTC.

This clone was seen once. This rearrangement joins TRBV4-3 to TRBJ1-4; D is unresolved. Trimming took off 0 bases at V and 2 bases at J, with 13 bases between the two ends. Per the germline V gene, CDR1 is LGHNA and CDR2 is YSLEER. This CDR3 has 17 amino acids. CDR3 in amino acids: CASSQDPRSTTNEKLFF. Written as DNA, the CDR3 is TGCGCCAGCAGCCAAGATCCTAGGTCTACGACTAATGAAAAACTGTTTTTT.